What follows is one T cell receptor beta chain and its context. This clone was picked up many times. This receptor's antigen is unknown. No base quality information exists; no much larger clone differs at one position. This sample also contains other DNA sequences that code for the same CDR3. The High Capacity cDNA Reverse Transcription Kit was used to reverse transcribe all of the isolated RNA, meaning that expressed TCRB transcripts were what got sequenced. Naive, central memory and regulatory T cell samples underwent deep immunoSEQ sequencing, averaging around 3.7 million total reads per sample. Sorted cells were lysed in RLT buffer, and RNA was extracted using DNase-treated RNeasy Micro or Mini kits according to cell number. Each cell subset was processed separately to prevent cross-contamination, with patient and healthy donor samples processed together. The immunoSEQ multiplex PCR was used to amplify TCRB sequences from cDNA, yielding 87-bp fragments that span the CDR3 region. Amplicons were sequenced on the Illumina HiSeq platform. As for the authors' bioinformatics: PCR bias was computationally corrected using synthetic template baselines, reads within Hamming distance 2 were collapsed, and singletons that could not be merged were discarded. Reads were aligned to IMGT to assign V, D and J genes, CDR3 length, and insertions or deletions at six rearrangement sites. Within each subset, clonotype counts were normalized to sorted cell number, and only after that were true diversity and Gini coefficients computed with the tcR R package. Repertoire sharing was quantified using the overlap coefficient calculated on TCRB nucleotide sequences. TCRdb took over this immuneACCESS table, retaining in-frame rearrangements with V and J assigned. Such tables are incomplete; in checked studies, under half of the missing clones stem from an unresolved V gene, and the remainder is unexplained. From that table come the V and J calls and clone size; the DNA was used to work out D and trimming. For this sample there are about 300,000 clones; roughly 8% appear just once. The ten largest clonotypes hold 0.9% to 1.2% of the sample.

Trimming takes 4 bases from V and 4 bases from J, and the germline ends sit 8 bases apart. Including cysteine and phenylalanine, the CDR3 has 12 amino acids. Only the CDR3 part of the read is kept: 36 bases, read in frame from the first base. As encoded in the germline V gene, CDR1 is SGHTA while CDR2 is FQGNSA. These data come from a study of beta chain features in type 1 diabetes (dated by TCRdb to the late 2010s). About the study as a whole: No differences in mean age, gender distribution, total cell number or subset yield were found between patients and healthy donors. In the study, TCRB repertoires of sorted circulating CD4+ T cell subsets from recently diagnosed type 1 diabetes patients were compared with those of matched healthy donors. A total of about 110,000,000 sorted cells were examined across all samples, and a strong correlation was observed between cell number per subset and RNA yield. Regulatory and stem cell-like memory subsets were obtained from only 8 patients and roughly 8 healthy donors, while naive and central memory subsets were obtained from all 30 or so donors.

The full study reports these points: PCR may preferentially amplify shorter templates, but because patient and control samples were amplified and corrected together, any resulting skew would affect both groups equally. Because small numbers of individuals were included in the HLA sub-analyses, any influence of HLA type on TCRB rearrangement was left unresolved. Naive, central memory and regulatory TCRB repertoires appeared more similar among patients than among healthy donors. Because cDNA was sequenced instead of genomic DNA, highly expressing activated cells could be over-represented, though the groups showed no difference in activation or CD3 levels. A moderate but significant shortening of TCRB CDR3 length was observed in type 1 diabetes patients in all four CD4+ subsets. Patients with type 1 diabetes made fewer insertions and deleted more nucleotides at VDJ recombination sites, implying thymic rearrangement abnormalities.

Each donor gave one peripheral blood draw, averaging roughly 0.11 L, which was collected into heparinised tubes. Using a panel that included CD45RO, CCR7, CD25, CD127, CD95 and CD27, naive, central memory, regulatory and stem cell-like memory CD4+ T cells were sorted on a BD FACSAria II. A purity above 98% was achieved for all sorted populations. Right away, PBMCs were isolated by Lymphoprep density gradient centrifugation and were stained directly, with no culture step. To minimize batch effects, samples were stained and sorted in pairs, one healthy donor with one patient per experiment. This receptor chain uses TRBV7-2 and TRBJ2-7, with an unclear D gene assignment. This TCR was recovered from a woman between 18 and 30 years old in good health. Source material: central memory CD4+ T cells from blood. The CDR3 reads CASSSPGYEQYF. In nucleotide form, the sequence is TGTGCCAGCAGCTCACCCGGGTACGAGCAGTACTTC.